A selection of T cell receptor beta chains follows, all from one sample in a study of shared clonotypes between healthy human individuals. The method was immunoSEQ multiplex PCR; TCRdb's version includes in-frame clones alone and lacks a portion of them. The sample holds about 2.4 million clones, over 85% seen once. Sequenced material: naive CD4+ T cells from PBMCs. The receptors stem from a man aged 18 to 29 in good health. Some clones in this sample may be carry-over from other donors' samples. The CDR3 runs from the conserved cysteine through the conserved F or W. Each record gives: J gene, V gene, D gene, clone size, CDR3 protein, CDR3 DNA. A D gene is named only where the DNA matches it firmly. Clone size is not always given. Where it is, it says once, few, many or a class for expanded clones.

>TRBJ2-1|TRBV15|TRBD2|once
CATSRAGTSGGFEQFF
TGTGCCACCAGCAGAGCTGGGACTAGCGGGGGTTTCGAGCAGTTCTTC
>TRBJ1-5|TRBV30|TRBD1|NA
CAYQKTGRNQPQHF
TGTGCCTACCAGAAGACAGGGAGAAATCAGCCCCAGCATTTT
>TRBJ2-7|TRBV5-4|TRBD2|NA
CASSSPTSGSIYEQYF
TGTGCCAGCAGCTCTCCGACTAGCGGGAGTATCTACGAGCAGTACTTC
>TRBJ2-5|TRBV27|TRBD2|once
CASRTGTSGIGTQYF
TGTGCCAGCAGGACCGGGACTAGCGGGATCGGGACCCAGTACTTC
>TRBJ2-2|TRBV6-5|NA|NA
CASSYQTSGNTGELFF
TGTGCCAGCAGTTACCAGACCTCAGGCAACACCGGGGAGCTGTTTTTT
>TRBJ1-1|TRBV10-3|TRBD1|NA
CAISSDREAFF
TGTGCCATCAGTTCGGACAGGGAGGCTTTCTTT
>TRBJ1-5|TRBV5-5|NA|NA
CASSRGVGYSNQPQHF
TGTGCCAGCAGCCGCGGGGTGGGTTATAGCAATCAGCCCCAGCATTTT
>TRBJ2-1|TRBV18|NA|NA
CASSPRSEGSVNEQFF
TGTGCCAGCTCACCACGATCGGAGGGATCGGTTAATGAGCAGTTCTTC
>TRBJ2-1|TRBV9|TRBD1|NA
CASSVAGTARNEQFF
TGTGCCAGCAGCGTCGCCGGGACAGCACGCAATGAGCAGTTCTTC
>TRBJ2-7|TRBV18|NA|NA
CASSPPGGSYEQYF
TGTGCCAGCTCACCACCTGGAGGTTCCTACGAGCAGTACTTC
>TRBJ2-4|TRBV15|TRBD2|NA
CATSSPPGLASSVNIQYF
TGTGCCACCAGCAGCCCCCCGGGACTAGCGTCGTCGGTAAACATTCAGTACTTC
>TRBJ1-4|TRBV25-1|TRBD1|NA
CASSLTGTGREKLFF
TGTGCCAGCAGTTTAACCGGGACAGGGCGAGAAAAACTGTTTTTT
>TRBJ2-5|TRBV4-1|TRBD2|NA
CASSAGGGRVFETQYF
TGCGCCAGCTCCGCGGGTGGCGGGAGGGTTTTTGAGACCCAGTACTTC
>TRBJ2-7|TRBV7-6|TRBD1|NA
CASSPTWTGGYEQYF
TGTGCCAGCAGCCCCACGTGGACAGGGGGCTACGAGCAGTACTTC
>TRBJ2-7|TRBV7-3|NA|NA
CASSLTGFYEQYF
TGTGCCAGCAGCTTAACAGGTTTCTACGAGCAGTACTTC
>TRBJ2-1|TRBV5-1|NA|NA
CASSAGPKNNEQFF
TGCGCCAGCAGCGCGGGACCGAAAAACAATGAGCAGTTCTTC
>TRBJ2-3|TRBV27|TRBD1|NA
CASSYTGGPSTDTQYF
TGTGCCAGCAGTTATACAGGGGGCCCCAGCACAGATACGCAGTATTTT
>TRBJ1-5|TRBV29-1|TRBD1|once
CSVEDPRDRGYSNQPQHF
TGCAGCGTTGAAGATCCGCGGGACAGGGGTTATAGCAATCAGCCCCAGCATTTT